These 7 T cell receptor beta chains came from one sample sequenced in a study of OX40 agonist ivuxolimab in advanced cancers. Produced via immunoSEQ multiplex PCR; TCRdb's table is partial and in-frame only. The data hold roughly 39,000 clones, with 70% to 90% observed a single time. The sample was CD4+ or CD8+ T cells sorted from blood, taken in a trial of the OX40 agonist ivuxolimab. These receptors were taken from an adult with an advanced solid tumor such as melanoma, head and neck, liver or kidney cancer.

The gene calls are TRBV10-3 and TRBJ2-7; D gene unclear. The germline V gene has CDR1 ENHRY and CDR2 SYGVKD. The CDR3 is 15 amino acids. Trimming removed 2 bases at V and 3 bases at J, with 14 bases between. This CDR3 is CAISEGIGGDYEQYF. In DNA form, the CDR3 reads TGTGCCATCAGTGAGGGTATAGGCGGTGACTACGAGCAGTACTTC.

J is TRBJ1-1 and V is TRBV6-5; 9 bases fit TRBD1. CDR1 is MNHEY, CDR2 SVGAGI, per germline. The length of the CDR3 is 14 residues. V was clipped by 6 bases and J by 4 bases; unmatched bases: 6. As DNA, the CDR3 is TGTGCCAGCAGGCACGACAGGGGGAGCACTGAAGCTTTCTTT. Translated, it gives CASRHDRGSTEAFF.

The CDR3, as DNA: TGTGCCAGCAGCGGGCTAGCGGGAGGAGATACGCAGTATTTT. Residues: CASSGLAGGDTQYF. This chain joins TRBV9 and TRBJ2-3; 11 bases are a match to TRBD2. The CDR3 runs 14 residues. J lost 5 bases, V lost 3 bases, and 2 bases had no gene match. Germline values: CDR1 SGDLS, CDR2 YYNGEE.

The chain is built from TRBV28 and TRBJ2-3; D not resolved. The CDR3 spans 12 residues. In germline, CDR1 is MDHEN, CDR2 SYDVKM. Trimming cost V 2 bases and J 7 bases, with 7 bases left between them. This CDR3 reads CASSLPPNTQYF. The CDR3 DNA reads TGTGCCAGCAGTTTACCGCCAAATACGCAGTATTTT.

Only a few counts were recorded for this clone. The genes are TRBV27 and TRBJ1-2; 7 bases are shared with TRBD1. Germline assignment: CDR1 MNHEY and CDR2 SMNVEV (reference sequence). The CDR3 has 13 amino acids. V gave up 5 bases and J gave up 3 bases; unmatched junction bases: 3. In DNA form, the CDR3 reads TGTGCCAGCAGTCGACAGGGCTACTATGGCTACACCTTC. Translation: CASSRQGYYGYTF.

The DNA for the CDR3 is TGCGCCAGCAGGCAACCCGACAGGGGCGGCCCCTACGAGCAGTACTTC. Its protein product is CASRQPDRGGPYEQYF. The gene calls are TRBV5-1 and TRBJ2-7; 8 bases fit TRBD1. The CDR3 sequence is 16 residues long. V lost 5 bases and J lost 2; bases outside the gene matches: 12. Germline V CDR1 and CDR2: SGHRS, YFSETQ.

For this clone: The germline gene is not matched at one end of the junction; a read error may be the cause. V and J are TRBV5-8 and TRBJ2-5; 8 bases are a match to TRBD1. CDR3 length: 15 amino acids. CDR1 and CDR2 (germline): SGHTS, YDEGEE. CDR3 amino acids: CASNLGGRTGETQYF. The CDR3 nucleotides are TGTGCCAGCAACTTGGGGGGACGGACAGGGGAGACCCAGTACTTC.